Presented here are 12 T cell receptor beta chains from one specimen sequenced in a study of T cell changes during pregnancy in multiple sclerosis. The protocol was immunoSEQ multiplex PCR, while the TCRdb copy is restricted to in-frame clones and leaves out a portion. The data hold 30,000 or so clones, with roughly 89% observed a single time. Here the sequenced sample was CD8+ T cells from peripheral blood mononuclear cells, taken in the first trimester of pregnancy. The receptors originated from a female donor with multiple sclerosis, enrolled in a pregnancy study.

The genes are TRBV19 and TRBJ2-5; TRBD1 might be the D (5 bases). CDR3 length: 13 residues. The germline gives CDR1 LNHDA, CDR2 SQIVND (reference sequence). Trimming took off 4 bases at V and 5 bases at J, with 11 bases between the two ends. CDR3 amino acids: CASSKMGPETQYF. In DNA, the CDR3 is TGTGCCAGTAGTAAGATGGGGCCGGAGACCCAGTACTTC. The whole variable domain, remainder taken from reference TRBV19 and TRBJ2-5, is DGGITQSPKYLFRKEGQNVTLSCEQNLNHDAMYWYRQDPGQGLRLIYYSQIVNDFQKGDIAEGYSVSREKKESFPLTVTSAQKNPTAFYLCASSKMGPETQYFGPGTRLLVL.

J is TRBJ2-1 and V is TRBV5-6; D gene ambiguous. Germline assignment: CDR1 SGHDT and CDR2 YYEEEE. Deletions cut 4 bases from V and 9 bases from J, with 11 bases between. The CDR3 covers 12 residues. CDR3 amino acids: CASSAYPSEQFF. The CDR3 region has the DNA TGTGCCAGCAGCGCTTATCCCAGTGAGCAGTTCTTC.

CDR3 nucleotides: TGTGCCAGCTCACCTCTAGTGGACATAGCGGGATATGGGCAGTTCTTC. Residues: CASSPLVDIAGYGQFF. This chain connects TRBV18 to TRBJ2-1, with 8 positions matching TRBD2. Germline loops: CDR1 KGHSH, CDR2 LQKENI. Trimming removed 3 bases from V and 12 bases from J; junction bases left unmatched: 16. The CDR3 totals 16 residues.

This sequence joins TRBV9 and TRBJ2-7; TRBD2 matches 7 bases. Germline CDR1 SGDLS, CDR2 YYNGEE. This CDR3 is 16 amino acids long. J gave up 7 bases and V 4 bases, and 17 bases lay outside the gene matches. CDR3 coding DNA: TGTGCCAGCAGCTCCGAGTGGCGGGGAGGGCCGGAAGAGCAGTACTTC. Residues: CASSSEWRGGPEEQYF.

The chain couples TRBV5-4 to TRBJ1-5; D is perhaps TRBD1 (6 bases). Trimming shortened V by 2 bases and J by 3 bases, and 12 bases separated the two germline ends. The CDR3 totals 15 residues. Germline CDR1 and CDR2: SGHNT and YYREEE (reference sequence). CDR3 loop: CASSLWGGLNQPQHF. CDR3 nucleotide sequence: TGTGCCAGCAGCTTATGGGGGGGCCTCAATCAGCCCCAGCATTTT.

The chain has TRBV7-9 and TRBJ1-1; D is perhaps TRBD1 (5 bases). Germline assignment: CDR1 SEHNR and CDR2 FQNEAQ (reference sequence). The CDR3 spans 14 residues. Between the trimmed V and J ends, which lost 1 base and 4 bases, there was a span of 10 bases. CDR3 sequence (DNA): TGTGCCAGCAGCTTAGGGGGGGAGAGCACTGAAGCTTTCTTT. Encoded protein: CASSLGGESTEAFF.

Relative to its sample, this clone is medium-sized (0.01 to 0.1%). The chain carries TRBV30 and TRBJ1-1; TRBD1 agrees at 7 bases. CDR3 size: 16 residues. After removal of 3 bases from V and 4 bases from J, the junction contained 14 bases not matched to a gene. Per the germline V gene, CDR1 is GTSNPN and CDR2 is SVGIG (reference sequence). The CDR3 loop reads CAWRDFLTGTGTEAFF. CDR3 DNA: TGTGCCTGGAGGGACTTCTTGACAGGGACGGGCACTGAAGCTTTCTTT.

V and J are TRBV7-9 and TRBJ2-3; 8 nucleotides agree with TRBD2. Germline CDR1 is SEHNR and CDR2 is FQNEAQ (reference sequence). Trimming at V came to 1 base and at J to 6 bases, leaving 9 bases not matched to a gene. This CDR3 is built from 16 residues. The CDR3: CASSLVWAGGYDTQYF. The CDR3 nucleotides are TGTGCCAGCAGCTTAGTTTGGGCGGGAGGTTACGATACGCAGTATTTT.

The V gene is TRBV9, the J gene TRBJ2-3; 8 bases fit TRBD2. The CDR3 sequence is 16 residues long. J was trimmed by 5 bases and V by 2 bases; bases with no gene match: 10. Per germline, CDR1 SGDLS and CDR2 YYNGEE. The CDR3 protein is CASSVSNGRAVDTQYF. The CDR3 bases are TGTGCCAGCAGCGTTAGTAACGGGAGGGCCGTAGATACGCAGTATTTT.

The chain couples TRBV2 to TRBJ2-1; 9 nucleotides match TRBD2. V shed 3 bases, J shed 11 bases, and the junction held 8 bases outside the gene matches. Germline CDR1 and CDR2: SNHLY and FYNNEI. The CDR3 is 14 amino acids. The CDR3 sequence is CASSDPATSGKQFF. CDR3 nucleotide sequence: TGTGCCAGCAGTGACCCTGCGACTAGCGGTAAGCAGTTCTTC.

The CDR3 nucleotides read TGTGCCAGCAGCGTAGTCACGGGGATCCATGGCCCTGAAGCTTTCTTT. Encoded protein: CASSVVTGIHGPEAFF. The rearrangement joins TRBV9 to TRBJ1-1; D is unresolved. Germline lookup yields CDR1 SGDLS and CDR2 YYNGEE. The CDR3 runs to 16 residues. Trimming took off 0 bases at V and 6 bases at J, with 18 bases between the two ends.

The chain carries TRBV6-1 and TRBJ2-1; 13 nucleotides align to TRBD2. This CDR3 comprises 15 residues. V gave up 6 bases and J gave up 4 bases; unmatched junction bases: 3. Looked up from germline, CDR1 is MNHNS and CDR2 is SASEGT. This chain's CDR3 is CASRILAGGYNEQFF. The CDR3, as DNA: TGTGCCAGCAGAATACTAGCGGGAGGGTACAATGAGCAGTTCTTC.